This T cell receptor beta chain was sequenced for a study of T cells in Graves' hyperthyroidism and ophthalmopathy. The length of the CDR3 is 14 residues. Per the germline V gene, CDR1 is SEHNR and CDR2 is FQNEAQ (reference sequence). Trimming removed 1 base at V and 2 bases at J, with 8 bases between. TCR beta CDR3 sequences were amplified from RNA transcripts. During a first-round RT-PCR of the TCR CDR3, the HTBI primer set was used. TCRdb reanalysed the multiplex PCR reads using MiXCR and keeps one entry per CDR3 protein. Of about 570,000 distinct CDR3 sequences in the sample, around 42% are singletons; the top ten hold about 20%.

Sequenced: peripheral blood or thyroid tissue (not recorded which). This clonotype was obtained from an adult woman with Graves' disease, either hyperthyroidism or ophthalmopathy (not recorded which). V is TRBV7-9 and J is TRBJ2-5, with D unresolved. The CDR3 is CASSLEAEQETQYF. As DNA, the CDR3 is TGTGCCAGCAGCTTAGAGGCAGAACAAGAGACCCAGTACTTC.